This T cell receptor (beta chain) derives from a study of technical replicates of blood from a few donors. V shed 2 bases and J shed 3 bases, with 14 bases lying between them. The CDR3 loop spans 15 amino acids. Using immunoSEQ multiplex PCR, the repertoire was profiled, and TCRdb retains in-frame clones only, with some absent. The table has about 12,000 clones, about 94% seen once. This TCR was sampled from a human donor in good health. Sequencing was done on a sample of PBMCs. The chain has TRBV23-1 and TRBJ2-7; a weak D match, TRBD1 (5 bases). TRBV23-1 is sorted into the ORF group, with uncertain function. The CDR3, as DNA: TGCGCCAGCAGTCAACCCTGGGGCACCTTCTACGAGCAGTACTTC. Amino acids: CASSQPWGTFYEQYF.